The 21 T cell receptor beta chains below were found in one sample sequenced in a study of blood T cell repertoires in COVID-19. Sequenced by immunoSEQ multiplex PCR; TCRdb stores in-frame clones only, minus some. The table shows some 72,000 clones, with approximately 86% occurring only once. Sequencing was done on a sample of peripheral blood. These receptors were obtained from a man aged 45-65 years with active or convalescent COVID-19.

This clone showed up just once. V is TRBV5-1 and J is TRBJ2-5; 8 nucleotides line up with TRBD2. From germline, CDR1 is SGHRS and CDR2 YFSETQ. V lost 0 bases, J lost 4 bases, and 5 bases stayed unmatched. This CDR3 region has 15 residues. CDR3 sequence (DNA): TGCGCCAGCAGCTTGGTTCCGGGGGGGCGAGAGACCCAGTACTTC. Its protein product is CASSLVPGGRETQYF. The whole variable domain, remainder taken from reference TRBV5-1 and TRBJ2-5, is KAGVTQTPRYLIKTRGQQVTLSCSPISGHRSVSWYQQTPGQGLQFLFEYFSETQRNKGNFPGRFSGRQFSNSRSEMNVSTLELGDSALYLCASSLVPGGRETQYFGPGTRLLVL.

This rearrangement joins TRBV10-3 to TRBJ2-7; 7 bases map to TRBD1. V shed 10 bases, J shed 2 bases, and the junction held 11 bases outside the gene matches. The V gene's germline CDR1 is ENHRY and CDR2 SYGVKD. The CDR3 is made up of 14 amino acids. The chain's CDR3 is CASRHRGSTYEQYF. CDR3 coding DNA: TGTGCCAGCCGACACAGGGGAAGCACCTACGAGCAGTACTTC.

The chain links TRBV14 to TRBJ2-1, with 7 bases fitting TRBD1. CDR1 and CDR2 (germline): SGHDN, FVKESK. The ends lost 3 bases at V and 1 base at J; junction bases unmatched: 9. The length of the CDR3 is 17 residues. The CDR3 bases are TGTGCCAGCAGCCATCCCGGACAGGTCCTTTCCTACAATGAGCAGTTCTTC. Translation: CASSHPGQVLSYNEQFF.

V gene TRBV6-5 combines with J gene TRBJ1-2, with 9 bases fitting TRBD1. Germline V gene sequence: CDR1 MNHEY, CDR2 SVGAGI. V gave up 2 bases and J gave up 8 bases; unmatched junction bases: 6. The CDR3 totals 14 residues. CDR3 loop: CASSYDSTGGGYTF. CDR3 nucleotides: TGTGCCAGCAGTTACGACTCGACAGGGGGAGGCTACACCTTC.

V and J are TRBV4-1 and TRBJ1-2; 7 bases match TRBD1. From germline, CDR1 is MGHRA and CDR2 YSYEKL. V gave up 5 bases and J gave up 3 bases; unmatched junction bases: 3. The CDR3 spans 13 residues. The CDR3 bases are TGCGCCAGCAGCTTCAGGGGGGACTATGGCTACACCTTC. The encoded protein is CASSFRGDYGYTF.

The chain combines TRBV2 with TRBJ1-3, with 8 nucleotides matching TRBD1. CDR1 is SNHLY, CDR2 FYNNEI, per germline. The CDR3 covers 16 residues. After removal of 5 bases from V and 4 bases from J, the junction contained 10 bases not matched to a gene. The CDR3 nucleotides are TGTGCCAGCAGTCCCGGGACAGGCTTTGGGGGAAACACCATATATTTT. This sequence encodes CASSPGTGFGGNTIYF.

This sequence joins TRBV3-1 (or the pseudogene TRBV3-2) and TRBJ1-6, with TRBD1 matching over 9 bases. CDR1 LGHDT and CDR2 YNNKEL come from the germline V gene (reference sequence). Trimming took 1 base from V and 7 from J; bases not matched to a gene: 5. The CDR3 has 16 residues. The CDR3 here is CASSQGSGTGNSPLHF. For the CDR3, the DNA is TGTGCCAGCAGCCAAGGGTCCGGGACAGGGAATTCACCCCTCCACTTT.

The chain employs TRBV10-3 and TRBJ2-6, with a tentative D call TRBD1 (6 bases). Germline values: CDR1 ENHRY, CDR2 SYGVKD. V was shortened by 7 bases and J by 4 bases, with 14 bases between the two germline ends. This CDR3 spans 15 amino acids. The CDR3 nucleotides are TGTGCCATCAATAACAGGGATTCGGGGGCCAACGTCCTGACTTTC. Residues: CAINNRDSGANVLTF.

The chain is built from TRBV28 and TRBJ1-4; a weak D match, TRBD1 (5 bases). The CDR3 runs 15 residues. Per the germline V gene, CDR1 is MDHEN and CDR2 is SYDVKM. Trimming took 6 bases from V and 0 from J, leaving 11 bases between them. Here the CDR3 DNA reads TGTGCCAGCAGGCCCCAGGGAACAACTAATGAAAAACTGTTTTTT. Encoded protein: CASRPQGTTNEKLFF.

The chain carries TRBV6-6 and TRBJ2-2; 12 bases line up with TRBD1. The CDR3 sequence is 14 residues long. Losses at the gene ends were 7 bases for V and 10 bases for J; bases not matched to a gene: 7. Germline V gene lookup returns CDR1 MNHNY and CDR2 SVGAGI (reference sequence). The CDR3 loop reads CASKGQGAKEELFF. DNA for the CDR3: TGTGCCAGCAAGGGACAGGGGGCTAAAGAGGAGCTGTTTTTT.

CDR3 region: CASSLGGVGSPLHF. DNA of the CDR3: TGTGCCAGCAGTTTGGGGGGAGTGGGTTCACCCCTCCACTTT. The rearrangement links TRBV28 to TRBJ1-6; D is perhaps TRBD1 (5 bases). Germline CDR1 and CDR2: MDHEN and SYDVKM. V lost 3 bases and J lost 9, with 12 bases in between. CDR3 length: 14 amino acids.

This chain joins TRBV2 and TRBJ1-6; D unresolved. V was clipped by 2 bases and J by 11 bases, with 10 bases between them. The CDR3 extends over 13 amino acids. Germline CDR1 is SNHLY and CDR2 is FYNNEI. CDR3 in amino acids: CASSELGVAPLHF. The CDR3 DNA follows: TGTGCCAGCAGTGAACTCGGGGTTGCACCCCTCCACTTT.

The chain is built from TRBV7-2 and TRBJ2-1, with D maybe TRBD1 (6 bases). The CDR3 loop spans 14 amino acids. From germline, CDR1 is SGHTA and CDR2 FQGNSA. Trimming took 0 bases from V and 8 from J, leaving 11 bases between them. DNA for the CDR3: TGTGCCAGCAGCTTAGCGCTGAGGGGGTATGAGCAGTTCTTC. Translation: CASSLALRGYEQFF.

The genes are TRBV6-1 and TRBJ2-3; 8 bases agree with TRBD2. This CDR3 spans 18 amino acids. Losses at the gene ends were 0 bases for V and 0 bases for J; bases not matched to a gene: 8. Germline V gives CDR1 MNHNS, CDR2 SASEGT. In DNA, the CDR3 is TGTGCCAGCAGTGAAGCGACGGGGGGGCCACTGAGCACAGATACGCAGTATTTT. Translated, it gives CASSEATGGPLSTDTQYF.

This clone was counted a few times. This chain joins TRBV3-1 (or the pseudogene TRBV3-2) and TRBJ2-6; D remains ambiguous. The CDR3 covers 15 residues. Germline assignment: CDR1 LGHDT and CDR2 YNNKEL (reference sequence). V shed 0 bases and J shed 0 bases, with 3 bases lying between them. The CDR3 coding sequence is TGTGCCAGCAGCCAAGACAGCTCTGGGGCCAACGTCCTGACTTTC. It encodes CASSQDSSGANVLTF.

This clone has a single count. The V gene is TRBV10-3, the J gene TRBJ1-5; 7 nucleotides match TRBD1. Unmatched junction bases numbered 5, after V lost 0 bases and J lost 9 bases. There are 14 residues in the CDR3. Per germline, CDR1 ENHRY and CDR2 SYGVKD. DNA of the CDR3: TGTGCCATCAGTGAGTCTGAAACAGGGGTGCCCCAGCATTTT. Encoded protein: CAISESETGVPQHF.

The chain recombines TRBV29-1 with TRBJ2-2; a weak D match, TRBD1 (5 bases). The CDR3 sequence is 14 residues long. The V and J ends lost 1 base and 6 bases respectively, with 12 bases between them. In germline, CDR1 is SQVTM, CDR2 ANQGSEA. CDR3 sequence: CSVEGQGNAGELFF. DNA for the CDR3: TGCAGCGTTGAAGGTCAGGGTAACGCCGGGGAGCTGTTTTTT.

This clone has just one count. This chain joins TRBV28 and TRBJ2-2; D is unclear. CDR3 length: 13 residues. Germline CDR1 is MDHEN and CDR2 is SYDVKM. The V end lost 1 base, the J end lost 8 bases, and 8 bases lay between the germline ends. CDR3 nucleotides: TGTGCCAGCAGTTTATTGGGCGCAGGGGAGCTGTTTTTT. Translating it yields CASSLLGAGELFF.

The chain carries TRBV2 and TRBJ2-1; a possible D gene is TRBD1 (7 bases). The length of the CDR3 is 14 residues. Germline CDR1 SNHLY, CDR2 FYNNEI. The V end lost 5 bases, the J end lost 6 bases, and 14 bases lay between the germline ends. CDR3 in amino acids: CASSTTGRSNEQFF. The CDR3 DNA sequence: TGTGCCAGCAGTACGACAGGGAGGAGCAATGAGCAGTTCTTC.

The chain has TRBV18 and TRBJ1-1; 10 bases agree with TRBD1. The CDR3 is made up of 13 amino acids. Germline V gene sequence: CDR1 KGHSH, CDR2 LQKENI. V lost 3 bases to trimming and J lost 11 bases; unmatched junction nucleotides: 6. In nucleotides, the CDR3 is TGTGCCAGCTCACCGGACAGGGGGTATAGCGCTTTCTTT. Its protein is CASSPDRGYSAFF.

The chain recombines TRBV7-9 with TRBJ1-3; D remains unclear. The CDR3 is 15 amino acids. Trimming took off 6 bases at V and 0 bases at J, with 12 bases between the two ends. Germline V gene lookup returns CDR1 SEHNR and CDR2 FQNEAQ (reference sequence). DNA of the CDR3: TGTGCCAGCAGTCGGGGAGGAGGCTCTGGAAACACCATATATTTT. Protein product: CASSRGGGSGNTIYF.